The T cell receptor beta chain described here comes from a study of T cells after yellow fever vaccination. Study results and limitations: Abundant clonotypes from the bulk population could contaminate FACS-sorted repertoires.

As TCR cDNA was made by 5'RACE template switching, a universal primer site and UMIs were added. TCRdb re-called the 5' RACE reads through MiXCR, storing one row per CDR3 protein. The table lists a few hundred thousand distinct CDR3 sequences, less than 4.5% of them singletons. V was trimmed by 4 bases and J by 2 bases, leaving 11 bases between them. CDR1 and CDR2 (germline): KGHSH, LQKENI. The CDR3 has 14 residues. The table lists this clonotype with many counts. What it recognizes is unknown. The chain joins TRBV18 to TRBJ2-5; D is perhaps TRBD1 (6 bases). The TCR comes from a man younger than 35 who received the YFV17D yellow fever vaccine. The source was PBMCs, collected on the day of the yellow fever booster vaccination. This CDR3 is CASSLGQTQETQYF. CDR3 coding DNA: TGTGCCAGCTCACTCGGACAGACACAAGAGACCCAGTACTTC.